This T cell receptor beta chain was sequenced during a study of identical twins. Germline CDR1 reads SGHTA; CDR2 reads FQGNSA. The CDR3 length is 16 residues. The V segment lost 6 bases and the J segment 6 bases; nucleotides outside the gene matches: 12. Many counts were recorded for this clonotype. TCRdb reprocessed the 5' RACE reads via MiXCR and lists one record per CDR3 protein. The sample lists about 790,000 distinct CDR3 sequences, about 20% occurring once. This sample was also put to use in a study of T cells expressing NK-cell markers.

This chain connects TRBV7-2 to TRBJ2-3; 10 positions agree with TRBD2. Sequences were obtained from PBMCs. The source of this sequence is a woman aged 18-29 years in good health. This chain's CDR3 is CASSPLLAGEGDTQYF. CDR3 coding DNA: TGTGCCAGCAGTCCACTTCTAGCGGGAGAGGGGGATACGCAGTATTTT.